Below, 19 T cell receptor beta chains from the same sample are listed, as sequenced in a study of neoadjuvant nivolumab and ipilimumab in lung cancer. Measured with immunoSEQ multiplex PCR; TCRdb has only the in-frame clones, and not every one. The sample lists about 29,000 clones, roughly 76% occurring once. This sample comprised tumor tissue, obtained after neoadjuvant nivolumab, alone or with ipilimumab, at or shortly before surgery. These receptors all come from an adult with non-small cell lung cancer.

This rearrangement joins TRBV5-1 to TRBJ2-1; 9 bases map to TRBD1. The CDR3 sequence is 14 residues long. Germline lookup yields CDR1 SGHRS and CDR2 YFSETQ. The ends lost 5 bases at V and 6 bases at J; junction bases unmatched: 6. The CDR3 here is CASRRTGDSNEQFF. In nucleotides, the CDR3 is TGCGCCAGCAGGCGGACAGGGGATAGCAATGAGCAGTTCTTC.

V and J are TRBV4-1 and TRBJ2-2; D is unclear. The CDR3 has 15 amino acids. The V gene's germline CDR1 is MGHRA and CDR2 YSYEKL. Trimming removed 1 base from V and 3 bases from J, with 9 bases in between. The chain's CDR3 is CASSQAHLDTGELFF. DNA of the CDR3: TGCGCCAGCAGCCAAGCCCACCTCGACACCGGGGAGCTGTTTTTT.

The V call is TRBV6-1, the J call TRBJ2-7; D is perhaps TRBD1 or TRBD2 (6 bases each). The V end was cut by 7 bases, the J end by 4 bases, with 17 bases between. The CDR3 is made up of 14 amino acids. CDR1 is MNHNS, CDR2 SASEGT, per germline. The CDR3 is CASTQTGAIYEQYF. CDR3 DNA sequence: TGTGCCAGCACCCAAACGGGGGCGATTTACGAGCAGTACTTC.

V is TRBV5-1 and J is TRBJ2-7; D could derive from TRBD1 or TRBD2 (5 bases each). The CDR3 loop spans 12 amino acids. CDR1 and CDR2 from the germline V gene are SGHRS and YFSETQ. V lost 4 bases and J lost 6, with 11 bases in between. CDR3 DNA sequence: TGCGCCAGCAGCGCATCGGGGACCGAGCAGTACTTC. Translating gives CASSASGTEQYF.

V is TRBV18 and J is TRBJ1-1, with unresolved D. V dropped 0 bases and J dropped 8 bases, with 13 bases sitting between them. This CDR3 region has 14 residues. From germline, CDR1 is KGHSH and CDR2 LQKENI. The chain's CDR3 is CASSPPSTNREAFF. In DNA form, the CDR3 reads TGTGCCAGCTCACCACCGAGCACTAATCGGGAAGCTTTCTTT.

This chain joins TRBV5-6 and TRBJ2-3; TRBD2 might be the D (6 bases). This CDR3 spans 15 amino acids. V lost 0 bases and J 2 bases, leaving 10 bases between the germline ends. The germline gives CDR1 SGHDT, CDR2 YYEEEE. Here the CDR3 reads CASSLGRGNTDTQYF. The DNA for the CDR3 is TGTGCCAGCAGCTTGGGCCGGGGGAACACAGATACGCAGTATTTT.

The gene calls are TRBV5-1 and TRBJ2-5; 10 bases are a match to TRBD1. This CDR3 is 15 amino acids long. The junction had 9 bases not matched to a gene; V was cut back by 6 bases and J by 4 bases. In germline, CDR1 is SGHRS, CDR2 YFSETQ. The CDR3 DNA follows: TGCGCCAGCACTAGCGCCGGGACAGGGGTAGAGACCCAGTACTTC. It translates to CASTSAGTGVETQYF.

This CDR3 is CASSMGTGGDLELFF. The CDR3 DNA sequence: TGTGCCAGCAGCATGGGGACAGGGGGTGACTTGGAGCTGTTTTTT. This chain joins TRBV7-6 and TRBJ2-2; 11 nucleotides agree with TRBD1. This CDR3 comprises 15 residues. CDR1 and CDR2 (germline): SGHVS, FNYEAQ. V gave up 5 bases and J gave up 10 bases; unmatched junction bases: 9.

The V call is TRBV6-5, the J call TRBJ1-1; 8 bases align to TRBD1. This CDR3 is 14 amino acids long. Unmatched junction bases numbered 8, after V lost 6 bases and J lost 5 bases. CDR1 is MNHEY and CDR2 is SVGAGI in the germline V gene. The CDR3 spells CASRSRQGSTEAFF. The CDR3 nucleotides read TGTGCCAGCAGGAGCCGACAGGGGAGTACTGAAGCTTTCTTT.

The genes are TRBV5-1 and TRBJ1-1; no reliable D call. The ends were cut back, 0 bases at V and 0 bases at J, with 9 bases in the middle. Germline CDR1 and CDR2: SGHRS and YFSETQ. The CDR3 totals 15 residues. The CDR3 coding sequence is TGCGCCAGCAGCTTGGGGAGCAGGATGAACACTGAAGCTTTCTTT. Protein product: CASSLGSRMNTEAFF.

In nucleotides, the CDR3 is TGTGCCAGCAGCTTGGGGCAGGGTGTCGGATATACGCAGTATTTT. Its protein is CASSLGQGVGYTQYF. The rearrangement uses TRBV5-6 and TRBJ2-3; the D gene is possibly TRBD1 (5 bases). Germline lookup yields CDR1 SGHDT and CDR2 YYEEEE. V gave up 0 bases and J gave up 7 bases, with 15 bases separating them. This CDR3 has 15 amino acids.

The rearrangement uses TRBV5-6 and TRBJ2-3; D ambiguous. This CDR3 comprises 12 residues. Deletions cut 4 bases from V and 7 bases from J, with 10 bases between. CDR1 is SGHDT, CDR2 YYEEEE, per germline. The CDR3 loop is CASSKGRNTQYF. The CDR3 coding sequence is TGTGCCAGCAGCAAGGGAAGGAATACGCAGTATTTT.

This chain uses TRBV5-1 with TRBJ2-1; 16 bases align to TRBD2. Germline values: CDR1 SGHRS, CDR2 YFSETQ. V lost 3 bases to trimming and J lost 7 bases; unmatched junction nucleotides: 4. CDR3 length: 16 residues. CDR3 sequence: CASSWGLAGGQNEQFF. The CDR3 DNA reads TGCGCCAGCAGCTGGGGACTAGCGGGGGGGCAGAATGAGCAGTTCTTC.

This clone was seen a handful of times. A far larger clone is off by one base, so a read error is likely. The chain recombines TRBV5-8 with TRBJ1-1; D call uncertain. Per the germline V gene, CDR1 is SGHTS and CDR2 is YDEGEE. Trimming pared 0 bases from V and 0 bases from J, leaving 3 bases between. The CDR3 is 13 amino acids. The CDR3 protein is CASSLELNTEAFF. CDR3 coding DNA: TGTGCCAGCAGCTTGGAGCTGAACACTGAAGCTTTCTTT. Based on the CDR3 plus reference TRBV5-8 and TRBJ1-1, the full variable domain is EAGVTQSPTHLIKTRGQQATLRCSPISGHTSVYWYQQALGLGLQFLLWYDEGEERNRGNFPPRFSGRQFPNYSSELNVNALELEDSALYLCASSLELNTEAFFGQGTRLTVV.

This clone was recorded a few times. This rearrangement joins TRBV7-2 to TRBJ2-3; 15 bases match TRBD2. Germline assignment: CDR1 SGHTA and CDR2 FQGNSA. Trimming at V came to 5 bases and at J to 4 bases, leaving 10 bases not matched to a gene. The CDR3 runs to 18 residues. This CDR3 is CASSKAGTSGGLADTQYF. The CDR3, as DNA: TGTGCCAGCAGCAAAGCAGGGACTAGCGGGGGGTTGGCAGATACGCAGTATTTT.

This clone was recorded only once. The chain is built from TRBV6-6 and TRBJ1-2; D is unclear. With 10 bases removed from V and 7 bases from J, the gap between germline ends came to 10 bases. CDR3 size: 10 residues. CDR1 is MNHNY and CDR2 is SVGAGI in the germline V gene (reference sequence). CDR3 amino acids: CATTGVGYTF. The CDR3 nucleotides read TGTGCCACCACCGGGGTTGGCTACACCTTC.

In this sample, this clone turned up once. This chain joins TRBV6-6 and TRBJ1-2; TRBD1 matches at 8 bases. The length of the CDR3 is 15 residues. Germline assignment: CDR1 MNHNY and CDR2 SVGAGI (reference sequence). Trimming at V came to 0 bases and at J to 7 bases, leaving 7 bases not matched to a gene. This CDR3 is CASSYSTGDGSGYTF. The CDR3 bases are TGTGCCAGCAGTTACTCGACAGGGGACGGCTCTGGCTACACCTTC.

This chain uses TRBV6-1 with TRBJ1-5; TRBD1 is a possible D gene (5 bases). Trimming stripped 7 bases from V and 1 base from J, with 14 bases between. Germline V gene sequence: CDR1 MNHNS, CDR2 SASEGT. The CDR3 is 15 amino acids. In DNA form, the CDR3 reads TGTGCCAGCAAACTTGGAGGGGCCAGCAATCAGCCCCAGCATTTT. It is translated as CASKLGGASNQPQHF.

The rearrangement links TRBV5-1 to TRBJ2-3; D call uncertain. CDR1 and CDR2 (germline): SGHRS, YFSETQ. V gave up 0 bases and J gave up 4 bases, with 9 bases separating them. The CDR3 extends over 14 amino acids. DNA of the CDR3: TGCGCCAGCAGCTTGGGTCACCGGGCAGATACGCAGTATTTT. Protein: CASSLGHRADTQYF.